The following is a T cell receptor beta chain sequence with its context. Per germline, CDR1 MNHNY and CDR2 SVGAGI (reference sequence). V gave up 0 bases and J gave up 1 base, with 6 bases separating them. The CDR3 length is 14 residues. The method was immunoSEQ multiplex PCR; TCRdb's version includes in-frame clones alone and lacks a portion of them. The sample has under 55,000 clones; 90% to 96% are singletons. These data are taken from a study of technical replicates of blood from a few donors. The source is a human donor in good health. This chain joins TRBV6-6 and TRBJ1-1, with D possibly TRBD1 on 5 matching bases. Sequenced material: T cells isolated from PBMCs. The CDR3 DNA sequence: TGTGCCAGCAGTTACTCCAGGGAGAACACTGAAGCTTTCTTT. It is translated as CASSYSRENTEAFF.